The 10 T cell receptor beta chains below all came from one sample that was sequenced in a study of blood T cell repertoires in COVID-19. Using immunoSEQ multiplex PCR, the repertoire was profiled, and TCRdb retains in-frame clones only, with some absent. The repertoire holds around 250,000 clones, with around 86% as singletons. Sequencing was carried out using peripheral blood. These TCRs come from a woman at least 80 years old with COVID-19, enrolled during active disease.

The chain employs TRBV21-1 and TRBJ1-4. TRBV21-1 is given as a pseudogene. This CDR3 has 17 amino acids. CDR3 in DNA: TGTGCCAGCAGCAAAGAGAAGCGGGGCAGGTTGGGTGAAAAACTGTTTTTT. This encodes CASSKEKRGRLGEKLFF.

Here the CDR3 reads CASSGGQGRADTQYF. The CDR3 DNA is TGCGCCAGCAGCGGCGGACAGGGGCGGGCAGATACGCAGTATTTT. V is TRBV5-1 and J is TRBJ2-3, with 9 positions matching TRBD1. CDR3 length: 15 amino acids. With 4 bases clipped from V and 4 bases from J, the junction kept 7 bases outside the gene matches. Germline V lookup: CDR1 SGHRS, CDR2 YFSETQ.

V is TRBV27 and J is TRBJ1-5, with 11 bases that match TRBD1. J was trimmed by 6 bases and V by 5 bases; bases with no gene match: 6. The length of the CDR3 is 15 residues. Germline CDR1 and CDR2: MNHEY and SMNVEV (reference sequence). CDR3 in DNA: TGTGCCAGCAGTCCCGGGACAGGGGGGCGTCAGCCCCAGCATTTT. Amino acids: CASSPGTGGRQPQHF.

This clone is a singleton in its sample. This sequence joins TRBV7-8 and TRBJ1-2, with D tentatively TRBD1 (5 bases). The V and J ends lost 4 bases and 4 bases respectively, with 16 bases between them. The CDR3 has 15 amino acids. CDR1 SGHVS and CDR2 FQNEAQ come from the germline V gene. The CDR3 coding sequence is TGTGCCAGCAGCTACCGGGGGGGACGCGGCTATGGCTACACCTTC. Protein sequence: CASSYRGGRGYGYTF.

J is TRBJ1-2 and V is TRBV18; 10 bases are shared with TRBD1. There are 16 residues in the CDR3. V was pared by 3 bases and J by 2 bases, with 6 bases of the junction left unmatched. Germline V CDR1 and CDR2: KGHSH, LQKENI. The CDR3 DNA reads TGTGCCAGCTCACCTCTTAGGACAGGGGGAAACTATGGCTACACCTTC. This encodes CASSPLRTGGNYGYTF.

This chain joins TRBV6-2 or TRBV6-3 and TRBJ1-5; weak D call: TRBD1 (5 bases). V was shortened by 2 bases and J by 1 base, with 9 bases between the two germline ends. CDR3 length equals 15 residues. The germline V gene has CDR1 MNHEY and CDR2 SVGEGT. DNA for the CDR3: TGTGCCAGCAGTTACGGTGGGGGGAGCAATCAGCCCCAGCATTTT. Amino acids: CASSYGGGSNQPQHF.

V and J are TRBV5-1 and TRBJ1-5, with D maybe TRBD1 (6 bases). CDR1 and CDR2 (germline): SGHRS, YFSETQ. V lost 4 bases and J lost 3, with 11 bases in between. This CDR3 contains 14 residues. CDR3: CASSPQGLNQPQHF. CDR3 nucleotide sequence: TGCGCCAGCAGCCCACAGGGTCTCAATCAGCCCCAGCATTTT. The full variable domain, completed using reference TRBV5-1 and TRBJ1-5, is KAGVTQTPRYLIKTRGQQVTLSCSPISGHRSVSWYQQTPGQGLQFLFEYFSETQRNKGNFPGRFSGRQFSNSRSEMNVSTLELGDSALYLCASSPQGLNQPQHFGDGTRLSIL.

The chain carries TRBV5-8 and TRBJ1-2; 8 nucleotides agree with TRBD1. The germline CDR1 and CDR2 sequences are SGHTS and YDEGEE. The CDR3 covers 14 residues. Unmatched junction bases numbered 4, after V lost 2 bases and J lost 4 bases. CDR3 residues: CASSFRGQVYGYTF. CDR3 DNA: TGTGCCAGCAGCTTCAGGGGACAGGTCTATGGCTACACCTTC.

V gene TRBV4-2 combines with J gene TRBJ1-3; no clear D. V lost 3 bases and J lost 1, with 7 bases in between. The CDR3 totals 14 residues. Germline CDR1 reads LGHNA; CDR2 reads YNFKEQ. The CDR3 reads CASSQSGSGNTIYF. DNA of the CDR3: TGTGCCAGCAGCCAGAGCGGTTCTGGAAACACCATATATTTT.

The chain carries TRBV7-9 and TRBJ2-2; possibly TRBD2 for D (5 bases). The CDR3 runs 15 residues. V was pared by 5 bases and J by 1 base, with 11 bases between. CDR1 SEHNR and CDR2 FQNEAQ come from the germline V gene (reference sequence). The CDR3 sequence: CASSPRRLNTGELFF. Written as DNA, the CDR3 is TGTGCCAGCAGCCCCAGGAGGCTGAACACCGGGGAGCTGTTTTTT. The complete variable domain, with remaining parts taken from reference TRBV7-9 and TRBJ2-2, reads DTGVSQNPRHKITKRGQNVTFRCDPISEHNRLYWYRQTLGQGPEFLTYFQNEAQLEKSRLLSDRFSAERPKGSFSTLEIQRTEQGDSAMYLCASSPRRLNTGELFFGEGSRLTVL.